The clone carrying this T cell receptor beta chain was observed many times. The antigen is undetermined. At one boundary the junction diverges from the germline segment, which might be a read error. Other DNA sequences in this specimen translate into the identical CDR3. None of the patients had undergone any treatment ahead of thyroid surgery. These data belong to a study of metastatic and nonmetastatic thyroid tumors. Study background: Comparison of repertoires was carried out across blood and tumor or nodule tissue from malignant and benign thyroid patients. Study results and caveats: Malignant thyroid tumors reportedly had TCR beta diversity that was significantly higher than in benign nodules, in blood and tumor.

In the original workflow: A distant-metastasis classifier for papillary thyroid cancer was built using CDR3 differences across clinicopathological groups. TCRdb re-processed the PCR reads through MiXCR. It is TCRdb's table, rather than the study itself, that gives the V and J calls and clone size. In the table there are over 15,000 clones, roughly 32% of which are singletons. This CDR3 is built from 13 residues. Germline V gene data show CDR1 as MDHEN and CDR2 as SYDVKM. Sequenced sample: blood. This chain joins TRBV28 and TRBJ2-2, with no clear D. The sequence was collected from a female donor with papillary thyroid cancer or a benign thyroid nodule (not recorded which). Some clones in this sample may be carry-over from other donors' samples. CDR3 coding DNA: TGCGCCAGCAGTTCCCAGAACACCGGGGAGCTGTTTTTT. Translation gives CASSSQNTGELFF.